This TCR beta chain is drawn from a study of T and B cells in COVID-19 patients. At the level of the study: Of around 21 active-infection patients, 15 to 19 carried comorbidities linked to unfavorable COVID-19 outcome.

Multiplex PCR with BIOMED2 TRB-A/B primer pools amplified TRB rearrangements. From the multiplex PCR reads, TCRdb called clonotypes with MiXCR, one entry per CDR3 protein. Counted here are 9,900 or so distinct CDR3 sequences, 33% occurring once; the ten biggest clones make up 15% to 20%. TRB was amplified from around 230-520 ng of blood genomic DNA. Trimming at V came to 3 bases and at J to 9 bases, leaving 7 bases not matched to a gene. The CDR3 loop spans 15 amino acids. Germline CDR1 is MNHNS and CDR2 is SASEGT. This clonotype was seen only a few times. Its cognate antigen is unknown. Study-level results: Clonality of TRB repertoires was high in active COVID-19; recovery brought above-healthy diversity and richness. Blood from mildly ill patients while symptomatic, and early samples from severe cases, were scarce. The recovered cohort had 2,000 or so exclusive TCR clusters, including around 34 low generation probability clusters.

The sequenced material came from blood. V is TRBV6-1 and J is TRBJ1-6; 8 nucleotides align to TRBD1. The sequence was obtained from a human donor with active COVID-19. CDR3 bases: TGTGCCAGCAGTGAGCTTGGACAGGGTGGTTCACCCCTCCACTTT. Its protein is CASSELGQGGSPLHF.